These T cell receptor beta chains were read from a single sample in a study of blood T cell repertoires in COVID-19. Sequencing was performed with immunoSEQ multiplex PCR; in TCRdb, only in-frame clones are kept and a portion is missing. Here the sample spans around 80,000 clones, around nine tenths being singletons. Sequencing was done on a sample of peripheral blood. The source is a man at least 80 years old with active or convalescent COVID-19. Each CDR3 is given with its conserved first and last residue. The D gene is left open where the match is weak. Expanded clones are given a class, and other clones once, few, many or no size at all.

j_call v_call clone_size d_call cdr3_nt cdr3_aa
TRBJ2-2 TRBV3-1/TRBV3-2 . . TGTGCCAGCAGCCGACAAGACACCGGGGAGCTGTTTTTT CASSRQDTGELFF
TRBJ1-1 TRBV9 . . TGTGCCAGCAGCGTAGGGTTTGTCAGGGCAGGGAACACTGAAGCTTTCTTT CASSVGFVRAGNTEAFF
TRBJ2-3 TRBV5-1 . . TGCGCCAGCACAGGGGACCGAAGCACAGATACGCAGTATTTT CASTGDRSTDTQYF
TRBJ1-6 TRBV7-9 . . TGTGCCAGCAGCTTCCAGGAGCCGGGGGCCTATAATTCACCCCTCCACTTT CASSFQEPGAYNSPLHF
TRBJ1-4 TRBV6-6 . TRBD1 TGTGCCAGCAGTGACCGAGACAGGGAGGATGAAAAACTGTTTTTT CASSDRDREDEKLFF
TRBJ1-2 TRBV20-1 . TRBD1 TGCAGTGCTAGTACAGGGGCTAACTATGGCTACACCTTC CSASTGANYGYTF
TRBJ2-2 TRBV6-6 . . TGTGCCAGCAGCGTCGCCGGGGAGCTGTTTTTT CASSVAGELFF
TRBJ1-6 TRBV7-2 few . TGTGCCAGCAGCTTACCAGGCTCTTCACCCCTCCACTTT CASSLPGSSPLHF
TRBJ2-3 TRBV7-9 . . TGTGCCAGCAGCGAAGCAGGGCTCGGTAAAGTCGGCAACACAGATACGCAGTATTTT CASSEAGLGKVGNTDTQYF
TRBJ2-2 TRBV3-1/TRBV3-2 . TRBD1 TGTGCCAGCTGCCGGGACAGCGGTTACACCGGGGAGCTGTTTTTT CASCRDSGYTGELFF
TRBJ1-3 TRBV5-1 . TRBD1 TGCGCCAGCAGCGCGGGACAGGAAAGGTCTGGAAACACCATATATTTT CASSAGQERSGNTIYF
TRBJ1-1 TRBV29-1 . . TGCAGCGTTGGTAAAAACACTGAAGCTTTCTTT CSVGKNTEAFF
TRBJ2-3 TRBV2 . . TGTGCCAGCAGTCCCGGGGTAGCGCCTAGCACAGATACGCAGTATTTT CASSPGVAPSTDTQYF
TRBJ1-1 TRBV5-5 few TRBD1 TGTGCCAGCAACCTCCCGACAGGGCAGAACACTGAAGCTTTCTTT CASNLPTGQNTEAFF
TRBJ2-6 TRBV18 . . TGTGCCAGCTCACCACTGCCGGACAGCTCTGGGGCCAACGTCCTGACTTTC CASSPLPDSSGANVLTF
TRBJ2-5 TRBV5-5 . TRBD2 TGTGCCAGCAGCCGAGGACTAGCGGGGGGGCCGGTCCAAGAGACCCAGTACTTC CASSRGLAGGPVQETQYF
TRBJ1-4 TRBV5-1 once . TGCGCCAGCAGCCCCAGGTCGGACAAGCCAGTTGAAAAACTGTTTTTT CASSPRSDKPVEKLFF
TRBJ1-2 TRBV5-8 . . TGTGCCAGCAGCTTGACCGCAACTACAGGGATTCGCTATGGCTACACCTTC CASSLTATTGIRYGYTF
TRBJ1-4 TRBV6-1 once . TGTGCCAGCAGTGAAGGTCCCAGAGAAAAACTGTTTTTT CASSEGPREKLFF
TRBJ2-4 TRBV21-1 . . TGTGCCAGCAGCAGTGGGACAGGGGAAGACAAAAACATTCAGTACTTC CASSSGTGEDKNIQYF
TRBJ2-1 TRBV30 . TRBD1 TGTGCCTGGAGGACAGGGGGTTGGAATGAGCAGTTCTTC CAWRTGGWNEQFF
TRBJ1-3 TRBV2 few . TGTGCCAGCAGTGAAGTACAGGGTCCTGGAAACACCATATATTTT CASSEVQGPGNTIYF
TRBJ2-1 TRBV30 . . TGTGCCTGGCCTATTGGGGGGTCTGGGTACAATGAGCAGTTCTTC CAWPIGGSGYNEQFF
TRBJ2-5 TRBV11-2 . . TGTGCCAGCAGCTTACATGGCGGGGTCCAAGAGACCCAGTACTTC CASSLHGGVQETQYF
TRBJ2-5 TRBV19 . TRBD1 TGTGCCAGTGCAGGGGGAGAGACCCAGTACTTC CASAGGETQYF
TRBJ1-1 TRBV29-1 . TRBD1 TGCAGCGTTGAAAGGTGGACAGGGCAGGTGGTGAACACTGAAGCTTTCTTT CSVERWTGQVVNTEAFF
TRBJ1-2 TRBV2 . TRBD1 TGTGCCAGCAGTCCTACCCAGATAGGACAGGGGCACTATGGCTACACCTTC CASSPTQIGQGHYGYTF
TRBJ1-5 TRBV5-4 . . TGTGCCAGCAGCCCGGGACTCAATCAGCCCCAGCATTTT CASSPGLNQPQHF
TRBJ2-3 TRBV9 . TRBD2 TGTGCCAGCAGCGCCCGACTAGCGGGGGAACCAGATACGCAGTATTTT CASSARLAGEPDTQYF
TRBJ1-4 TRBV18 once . TGTGCCAGCTCCCGCGGGGGAACTAATGAAAAACTGTTTTTT CASSRGGTNEKLFF
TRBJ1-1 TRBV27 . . TGTGCCAGCAGTGATCAGGGGCCGCATTCGAACACTGAAGCTTTCTTT CASSDQGPHSNTEAFF
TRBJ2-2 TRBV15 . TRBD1 TGTGCCACCACCCTGCGGGGCCCCGGGACAGGGCTTCCCGGGGAGCTGTTTTTT CATTLRGPGTGLPGELFF
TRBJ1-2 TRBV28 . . TGTGCCAGCAGCCGAGGGGGGGCTGGGGCTGTGAACTATGGCTACACCTTC CASSRGGAGAVNYGYTF
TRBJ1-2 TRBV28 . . TGTGCCAGCAGTACCCGGGGGACTCCCTATGGCTACACCTTC CASSTRGTPYGYTF
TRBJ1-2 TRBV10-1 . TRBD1 TGCGCCAGCAGTGAGACGAAGACAGGGTCTTATGGCTACACCTTC CASSETKTGSYGYTF
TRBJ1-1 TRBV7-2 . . TGTGCCAGCAGCCCGATCACGGGAGGTGAAGCTTTCTTT CASSPITGGEAFF
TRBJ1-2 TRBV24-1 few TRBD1 TGTGCCACCAGTGGTCACCCGGGACAGGGGCTTGGCTACACCTTC CATSGHPGQGLGYTF
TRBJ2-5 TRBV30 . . TGTGCCTGGACCCACAACAGGGATAAAGAGACCCAGTACTTC CAWTHNRDKETQYF
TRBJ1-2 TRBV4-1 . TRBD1 TGCGCCAGCAGCCATGCTGACAGGGTGAGTTTTGGCTACACCTTC CASSHADRVSFGYTF
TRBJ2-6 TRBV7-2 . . TGTGCCAGCAGTTTACAGGTCTCTGGGGCCAACGTCCTGACTTTC CASSLQVSGANVLTF
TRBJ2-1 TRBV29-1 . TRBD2 TGCAGCGCTGCCGGGACTAGGGACAATGAGCAGTTCTTC CSAAGTRDNEQFF
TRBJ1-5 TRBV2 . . TGTGCCAGCATGACGGGAGCTGGCGTCGGGCCCCAGCATTTT CASMTGAGVGPQHF
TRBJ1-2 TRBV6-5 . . TGTGCCAGCAGACAGACAGTCAACTATGGCTACACCTTC CASRQTVNYGYTF
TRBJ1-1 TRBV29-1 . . TGCACTATCACCGGGCGGGGGACCGGGGACACTGAAGCTTTCTTT CTITGRGTGDTEAFF
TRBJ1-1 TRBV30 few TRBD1 TGTGCCTGGAGCCCGTGGACAGGGAACACTGAAGCTTTCTTT CAWSPWTGNTEAFF
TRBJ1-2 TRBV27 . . TGTGCCAGCAGTTTATCGAGGGTCGGGTCTGGCTACACCTTC CASSLSRVGSGYTF
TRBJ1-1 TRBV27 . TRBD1 TGTGCCAGCGGGGACAGTCAAGTGAACACTGAAGCTTTCTTT CASGDSQVNTEAFF
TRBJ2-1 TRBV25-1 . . TGTGCCAGCAGTGTTCACGGAGGGGGCGGCAATGAGCAGTTCTTC CASSVHGGGGNEQFF